This record covers a single T cell receptor beta chain. The antigen is unknown. This entry is derived from a study of CD8+ T cells in alopecia areata. For the study at large: It was oral tofacitinib, at 5 to 10 mg twice daily, that treated patients received. The duration of tofacitinib was 6 to 18 months, with 6 months off drug afterward.

RNA extraction and reverse transcription yielded cDNA as sequencing template. Profiling relied on immunoSEQ multiplex PCR, and the TCRdb table lists in-frame clones only, not all of them. The data contain around 100,000 clones, about two thirds of them singletons. Points from the study as a whole: Mouse data revealed clearer TCR sharing than patient data did, a gap possibly tied to HLA. While patients received tofacitinib, many expanded lesional clones remained present in scalp and blood.

As to treatment: oral pan-JAK inhibitor, 5-10 mg twice daily. The source is a human donor with alopecia areata. The source was CD8+ T cells sorted from blood, collected at roughly week 45, from a patient treated with tofacitinib.

CDR3 loop: CASSEVGLAVNTGELFF. CDR3 nucleotide sequence: TGTGCCAGCAGTGAAGTGGGGCTAGCGGTTAACACCGGGGAGCTGTTTTTT. The chain carries TRBV2 and TRBJ2-2, with 7 bases lining up with TRBD2. CDR3 length equals 17 residues. Germline V gene lookup returns CDR1 SNHLY and CDR2 FYNNEI. The V and J ends lost 1 base and 2 bases, in that order; junction bases with no gene match: 7.